This TCR beta chain was observed in a study of cytomegalovirus exposure and HLA in healthy donors. With V trimmed by 2 bases and J by 6 bases, 5 bases remained unmatched. CDR3 size: 14 residues. Germline V gene sequence: CDR1 MRHNA, CDR2 SNTAGT. Comment on this clone: What it recognizes is unknown.

Study-wide results and caveats: Testing in vitro showed a few CMV-associated chains specific for CMV antigens. Listed as cytomegalovirus-associated were 150 or so TCR beta chains.

Clones were sequenced by immunoSEQ multiplex PCR, and TCRdb holds only the in-frame ones, with some missing. This table has 35,000 to 50,000 clones, approximately 94% appearing once. The approximately 120-subject validation cohort, separate from the approximately 670-subject first cohort, included the donors. Sequenced sample: PBMCs. V gene TRBV6-4 combines with J gene TRBJ2-3, with TRBD2 matching 7 bases. The source is a woman aged 18-29 years in good health and CMV-seronegative. CDR3 nucleotides: TGTGCCAGCAGTGACGGGGGGGAGACCGATACGCAGTATTTT. It is translated as CASSDGGETDTQYF.